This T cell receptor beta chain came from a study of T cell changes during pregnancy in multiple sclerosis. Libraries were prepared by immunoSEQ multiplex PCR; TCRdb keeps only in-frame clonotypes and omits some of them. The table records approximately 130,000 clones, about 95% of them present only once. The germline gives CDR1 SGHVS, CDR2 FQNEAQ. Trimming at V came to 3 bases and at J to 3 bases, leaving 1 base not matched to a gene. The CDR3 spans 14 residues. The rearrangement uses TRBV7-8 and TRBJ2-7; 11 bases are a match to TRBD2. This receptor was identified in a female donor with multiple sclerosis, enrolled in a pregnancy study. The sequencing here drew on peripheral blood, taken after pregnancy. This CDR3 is CASSLGLAVYEQYF. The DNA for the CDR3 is TGTGCCAGCAGCTTGGGACTAGCGGTCTACGAGCAGTACTTC.